The 11 T cell receptor beta chains below all came from one sample that was sequenced in a study of shared T cell receptors in the human thymus. Assay used: immunoSEQ multiplex PCR; TCRdb lists only in-frame clones, some missing. The data hold under 450,000 clones, with just under 95% observed a single time. The sequenced material came from thymocytes. Source of these receptors: a human donor.

Regarding this clone: The same CDR3 arises from other DNA sequences in this sample as well. The V call is TRBV27, the J call TRBJ2-1; D call uncertain. Germline loops: CDR1 MNHEY, CDR2 SMNVEV (reference sequence). Trimming took 6 bases from V and 3 from J, leaving 3 bases between them. The CDR3 runs to 11 residues. CDR3 coding DNA: TGTGCCAGCAGAAGCTACAATGAGCAGTTCTTC. Its protein is CASRSYNEQFF.

The V and J genes are TRBV5-1 and TRBJ2-5; a possible D gene is TRBD2 (5 bases). The CDR3 contains 15 residues. Germline V CDR1 and CDR2: SGHRS, YFSETQ. Trimming cost V 0 bases and J 5 bases, with 14 bases left between them. As DNA, the CDR3 is TGCGCCAGCAGCTTGGCCGGGATGGAAAGCGAGACCCAGTACTTC. Translating gives CASSLAGMESETQYF.

This sequence joins TRBV4-3 and TRBJ2-7; 9 nucleotides align to TRBD1. CDR1 and CDR2 (germline): LGHNA, YSLEER. CDR3 length: 17 residues. V trimming: 0 bases; J trimming: 2 bases; junction bases outside the gene matches: 8. The CDR3 nucleotides are TGCGCCAGCAGCCAAGATCGCGGGACAGGGTGGGCCTACGAGCAGTACTTC. Its protein is CASSQDRGTGWAYEQYF.

The chain recombines TRBV7-3 with TRBJ2-1; 9 positions match TRBD2. This CDR3 has 16 residues. The J segment lost 5 bases and the V segment lost 2 bases, leaving 7 bases of the junction unmatched. Germline CDR1 SGHTA, CDR2 FQGTGA. In DNA, the CDR3 is TGTGCCAGCAGCTTAGGGAGAGCGGGAGGCGACAATGAGCAGTTCTTC. It yields the protein CASSLGRAGGDNEQFF.

This chain uses TRBV7-9 with TRBJ2-7; a possible D gene is TRBD1 (6 bases). The germline gives CDR1 SEHNR, CDR2 FQNEAQ (reference sequence). CDR3 size: 15 residues. Trimming took off 2 bases at V and 2 bases at J, with 13 bases between the two ends. The CDR3 DNA sequence: TGTGCCAGCAGCTTACCCGGGGACAATACCTACGAGCAGTACTTC. Amino acid sequence: CASSLPGDNTYEQYF. Supplemented by reference TRBV7-9 and TRBJ2-7, the full variable domain reads DTGVSQNPRHKITKRGQNVTFRCDPISEHNRLYWYRQTLGQGPEFLTYFQNEAQLEKSRLLSDRFSAERPKGSFSTLEIQRTEQGDSAMYLCASSLPGDNTYEQYFGPGTRLTVT.

This CDR3 is CASRSWVRGGQPQHF. CDR3 sequence (DNA): TGTGCCAGCCGCAGTTGGGTCAGGGGAGGTCAGCCCCAGCATTTT. The chain joins TRBV28 to TRBJ1-5; TRBD1 is a possible D gene (6 bases). CDR1 is MDHEN, CDR2 SYDVKM, per germline. Trimming left V 8 bases short and J 6 bases short, with 20 bases between. The CDR3 covers 15 residues.

V usage is TRBV18 and J usage is TRBJ2-2; 8 bases match TRBD1. Germline V gives CDR1 KGHSH, CDR2 LQKENI. The CDR3 is made up of 18 amino acids. After removal of 0 bases from V and 5 bases from J, the junction contained 11 bases not matched to a gene. The CDR3 sequence: CASSPPVRRTGPTGELFF. The CDR3 DNA reads as TGTGCCAGCTCACCACCGGTTAGAAGGACAGGGCCAACCGGGGAGCTGTTTTTT. Full variable domain (rest looked up from reference TRBV18 and TRBJ2-2): NAGVMQNPRHLVRRRGQEARLRCSPMKGHSHVYWYRQLPEEGLKFMVYLQKENIIDESGMPKERFSAEFPKEGPSILRIQQVVRGDSAAYFCASSPPVRRTGPTGELFFGEGSRLTVL.

V is TRBV7-9 and J is TRBJ1-3; D gene uncertain. This CDR3 spans 18 amino acids. Germline V lookup: CDR1 SEHNR, CDR2 FQNEAQ (reference sequence). V lost 5 bases, J lost 0 bases, and 20 bases lay in between. The chain's CDR3 is CASSPPRTDTNSGNTIYF. The CDR3 DNA follows: TGTGCCAGCAGCCCCCCTAGGACGGATACCAACTCTGGAAACACCATATATTTT.

This rearrangement joins TRBV6-1 to TRBJ2-1; 14 nucleotides align to TRBD2. Looked up from germline, CDR1 is MNHNS and CDR2 is SASEGT. The V gene end was trimmed by 6 bases and the J gene end by 10 bases; junction bases not matched to a gene: 5. This CDR3 is 14 amino acids long. For the CDR3, the DNA is TGTGCCAGCAGCAGACTAGCGGGAGGGCAGGAGCAGTTCTTC. Translating it yields CASSRLAGGQEQFF.

The chain combines TRBV6-5 with TRBJ2-7, with 9 bases matching TRBD1. Losses at the gene ends were 5 bases for V and 6 bases for J; bases not matched to a gene: 8. Germline V gene lookup returns CDR1 MNHEY and CDR2 SVGAGI. There are 14 residues in the CDR3. CDR3 protein: CASSIRTGALEQYF. The DNA for the CDR3 is TGTGCCAGCAGTATAAGGACAGGGGCCCTCGAGCAGTACTTC.

The V call is TRBV27, the J call TRBJ1-2, with D tentatively TRBD1 (5 bases). The ends were cut back, 0 bases at V and 0 bases at J, with 5 bases in the middle. The CDR3 contains 14 residues. Per the germline V gene, CDR1 is MNHEY and CDR2 is SMNVEV (reference sequence). CDR3 region: CASSLSGANYGYTF. The CDR3 coding sequence is TGTGCCAGCAGTTTATCGGGGGCTAACTATGGCTACACCTTC.